Included here is one TCR beta chain sequence, with context. What it recognizes is unknown. These data come from a study of cytomegalovirus exposure and HLA in healthy donors. Study-wide findings and caveats: Productive rates of about 87% or about 30% were seen for most TCR beta V segments in an earlier analysis. TRBV6-2, TRBV6-3 and other indistinguishable V segments were excluded. It was likely that a cluster of highly shared sequence variants was a sequencing artifact. More clonal expansion characterized HLA-associated TCR beta chains than equally common others in a later analysis.

The primer mix had 60 Vbeta and 13 Jbeta primers. Method: immunoSEQ multiplex PCR; TCRdb's copy keeps in-frame clones and lacks some. Of under 95,000 clones in the sample, about 85% are singletons; the top ten hold under 15%. The CDR3 has 14 residues. Germline lookup yields CDR1 SEHNR and CDR2 FQNEAQ (reference sequence). Trimming cost V 7 bases and J 1 base; bases outside gene matches: 3. This sequence joins TRBV7-9 and TRBJ2-2; 7 bases are shared with TRBD1. The receptor's source is a woman aged 40 to 55 in good health and CMV-seropositive. Sequenced sample: PBMCs. The CDR3 spells CASKGQLNTGELFF. In DNA form, the CDR3 reads TGTGCCAGCAAGGGACAGTTGAACACCGGGGAGCTGTTTTTT. The entire variable domain, with the rest obtained from reference TRBV7-9 and TRBJ2-2, is as follows: DTGVSQNPRHKITKRGQNVTFRCDPISEHNRLYWYRQTLGQGPEFLTYFQNEAQLEKSRLLSDRFSAERPKGSFSTLEIQRTEQGDSAMYLCASKGQLNTGELFFGEGSRLTVL.